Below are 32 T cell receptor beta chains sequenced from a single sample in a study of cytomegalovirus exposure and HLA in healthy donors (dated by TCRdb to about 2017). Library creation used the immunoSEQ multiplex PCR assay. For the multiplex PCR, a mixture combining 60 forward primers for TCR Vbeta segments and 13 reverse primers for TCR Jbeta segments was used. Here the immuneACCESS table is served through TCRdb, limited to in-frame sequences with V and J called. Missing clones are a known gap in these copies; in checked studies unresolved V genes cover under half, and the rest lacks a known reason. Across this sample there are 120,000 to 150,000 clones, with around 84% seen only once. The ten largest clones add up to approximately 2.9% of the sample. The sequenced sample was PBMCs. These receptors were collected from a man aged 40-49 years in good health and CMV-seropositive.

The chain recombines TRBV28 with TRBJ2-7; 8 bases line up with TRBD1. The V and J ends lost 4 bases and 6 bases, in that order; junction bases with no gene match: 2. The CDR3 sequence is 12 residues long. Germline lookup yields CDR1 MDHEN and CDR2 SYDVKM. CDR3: CASSSQGVEQYF. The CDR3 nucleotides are TGTGCCAGCAGTTCACAGGGGGTCGAGCAGTACTTC. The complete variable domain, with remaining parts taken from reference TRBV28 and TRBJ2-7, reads DVKVTQSSRYLVKRTGEKVFLECVQDMDHENMFWYRQDPGLGLRLIYFSYDVKMKEKGDIPEGYSVSREKKERFSLILESASTNQTSMYLCASSSQGVEQYFGPGTRLTVT.

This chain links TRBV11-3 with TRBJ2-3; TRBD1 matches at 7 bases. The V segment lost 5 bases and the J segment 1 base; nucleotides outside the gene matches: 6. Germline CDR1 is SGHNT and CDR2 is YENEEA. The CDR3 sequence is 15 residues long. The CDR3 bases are TGTGCCAGCAGCCGAGGGACAGCCGGCACAGATACGCAGTATTTT. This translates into CASSRGTAGTDTQYF.

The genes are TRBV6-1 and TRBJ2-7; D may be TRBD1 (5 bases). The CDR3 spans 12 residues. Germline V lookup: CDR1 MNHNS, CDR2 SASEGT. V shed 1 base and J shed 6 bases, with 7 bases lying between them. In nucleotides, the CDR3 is TGTGCCAGCAGTGAAGAAGGGGCCGAGCAGTACTTC. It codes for CASSEEGAEQYF.

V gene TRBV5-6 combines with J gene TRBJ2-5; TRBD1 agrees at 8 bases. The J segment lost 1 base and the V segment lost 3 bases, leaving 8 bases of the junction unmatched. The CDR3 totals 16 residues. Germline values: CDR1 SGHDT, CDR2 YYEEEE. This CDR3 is CASSYKTGTGQETQYF. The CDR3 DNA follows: TGTGCCAGCAGCTATAAAACCGGGACAGGCCAAGAGACCCAGTACTTC.

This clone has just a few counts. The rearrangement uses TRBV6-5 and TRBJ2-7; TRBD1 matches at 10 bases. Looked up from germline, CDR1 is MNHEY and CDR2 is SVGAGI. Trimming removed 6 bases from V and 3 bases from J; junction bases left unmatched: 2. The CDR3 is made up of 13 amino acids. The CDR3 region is CASRGDRGYEQYF. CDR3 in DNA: TGTGCCAGCAGAGGGGACAGGGGCTACGAGCAGTACTTC.

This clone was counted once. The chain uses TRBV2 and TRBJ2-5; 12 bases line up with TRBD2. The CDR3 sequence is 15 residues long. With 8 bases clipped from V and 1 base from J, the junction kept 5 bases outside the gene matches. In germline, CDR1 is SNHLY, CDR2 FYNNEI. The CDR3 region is CASGGLAGTQETQYF. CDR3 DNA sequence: TGTGCCAGCGGGGGACTAGCGGGTACCCAAGAGACCCAGTACTTC.

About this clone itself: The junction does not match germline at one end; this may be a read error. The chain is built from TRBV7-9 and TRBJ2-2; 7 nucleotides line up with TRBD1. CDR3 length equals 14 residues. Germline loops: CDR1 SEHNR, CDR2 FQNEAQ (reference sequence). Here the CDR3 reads CSSSPGTATGELFF. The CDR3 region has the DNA TGTTCCAGCAGCCCGGGGACAGCGACCGGGGAGCTGTTTTTT.

The CDR3 nucleotides read TGCGCCAGCAGCCGGCGGGCGGGAGAAGGAGGAGAGACCCAGTACTTC. It is translated as CASSRRAGEGGETQYF. The chain has TRBV5-1 and TRBJ2-5, with 7 nucleotides matching TRBD2. CDR1 is SGHRS, CDR2 YFSETQ, per germline. The length of the CDR3 is 16 residues. V lost 4 bases and J lost 4; bases outside the gene matches: 13.

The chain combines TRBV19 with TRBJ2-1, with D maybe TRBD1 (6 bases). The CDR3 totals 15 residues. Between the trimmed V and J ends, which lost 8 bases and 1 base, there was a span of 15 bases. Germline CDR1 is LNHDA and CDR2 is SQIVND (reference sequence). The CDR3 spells CASALDSGSYNEQFF. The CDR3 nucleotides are TGTGCCAGTGCACTGGACAGCGGTTCCTACAATGAGCAGTTCTTC.

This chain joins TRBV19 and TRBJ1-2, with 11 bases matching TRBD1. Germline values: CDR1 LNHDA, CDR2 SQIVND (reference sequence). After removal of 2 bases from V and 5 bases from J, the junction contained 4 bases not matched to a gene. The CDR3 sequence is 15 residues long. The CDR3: CASSIKGTGGYGYTF. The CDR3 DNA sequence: TGTGCCAGTAGTATAAAGGGGACAGGGGGATATGGCTACACCTTC.

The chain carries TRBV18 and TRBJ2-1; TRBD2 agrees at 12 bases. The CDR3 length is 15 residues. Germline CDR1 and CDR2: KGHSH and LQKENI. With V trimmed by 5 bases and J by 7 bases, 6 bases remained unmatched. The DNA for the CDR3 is TGTGCCAGCTCAAGACTAGCGGGAGTATCAAATGAGCAGTTCTTC. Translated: CASSRLAGVSNEQFF.

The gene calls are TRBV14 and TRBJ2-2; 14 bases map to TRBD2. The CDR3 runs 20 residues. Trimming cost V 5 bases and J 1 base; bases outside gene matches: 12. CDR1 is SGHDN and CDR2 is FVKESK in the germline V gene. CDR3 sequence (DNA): TGTGCCAGCAGCTCCCGACTAGCGGGAGGGCCGTGGCAGAACACCGGGGAGCTGTTTTTT. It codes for CASSSRLAGGPWQNTGELFF.

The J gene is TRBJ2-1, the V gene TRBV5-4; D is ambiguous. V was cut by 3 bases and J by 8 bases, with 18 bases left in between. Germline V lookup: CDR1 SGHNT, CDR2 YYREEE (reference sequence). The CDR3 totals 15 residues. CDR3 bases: TGTGCCAGCAGCTCGTTAAAAACTCTAGGCCATGAGCAGTTCTTC. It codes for CASSSLKTLGHEQFF.

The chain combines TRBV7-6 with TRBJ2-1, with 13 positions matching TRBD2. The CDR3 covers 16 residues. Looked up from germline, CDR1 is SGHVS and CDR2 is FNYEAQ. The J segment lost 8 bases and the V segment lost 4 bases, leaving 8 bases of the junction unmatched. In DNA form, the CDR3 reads TGTGCCAGCAGCTCCCGGACTAGCGGGAGTCTTCATGAGCAGTTCTTC. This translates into CASSSRTSGSLHEQFF.

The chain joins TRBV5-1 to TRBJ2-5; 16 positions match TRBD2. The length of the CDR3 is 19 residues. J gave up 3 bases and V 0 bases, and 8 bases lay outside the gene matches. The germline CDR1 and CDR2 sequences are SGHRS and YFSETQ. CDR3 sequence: CASSLAGTSGRAREETQYF. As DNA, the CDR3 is TGCGCCAGCAGCTTGGCCGGGACTAGCGGGAGGGCCCGGGAAGAGACCCAGTACTTC.

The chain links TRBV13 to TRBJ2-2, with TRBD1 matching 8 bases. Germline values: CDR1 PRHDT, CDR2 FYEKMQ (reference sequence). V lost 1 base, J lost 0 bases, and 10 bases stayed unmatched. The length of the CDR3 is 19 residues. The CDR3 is CASSLVLGTGPTNTGELFF. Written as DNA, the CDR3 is TGTGCCAGCAGCTTAGTCTTAGGGACAGGACCTACGAACACCGGGGAGCTGTTTTTT.

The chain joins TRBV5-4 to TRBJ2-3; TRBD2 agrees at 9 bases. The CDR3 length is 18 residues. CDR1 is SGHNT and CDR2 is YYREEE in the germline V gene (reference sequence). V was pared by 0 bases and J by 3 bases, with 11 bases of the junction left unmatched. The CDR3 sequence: CASSLAGLAIVGTDTQYF. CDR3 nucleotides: TGTGCCAGCAGCTTGGCGGGACTAGCTATTGTTGGGACAGATACGCAGTATTTT.

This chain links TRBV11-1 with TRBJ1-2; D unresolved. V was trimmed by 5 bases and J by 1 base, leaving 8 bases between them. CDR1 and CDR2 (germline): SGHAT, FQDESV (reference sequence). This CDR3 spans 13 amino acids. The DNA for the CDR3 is TGTGCCAGCAGCGAGAACCTTAACTATGGCTACACCTTC. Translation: CASSENLNYGYTF.

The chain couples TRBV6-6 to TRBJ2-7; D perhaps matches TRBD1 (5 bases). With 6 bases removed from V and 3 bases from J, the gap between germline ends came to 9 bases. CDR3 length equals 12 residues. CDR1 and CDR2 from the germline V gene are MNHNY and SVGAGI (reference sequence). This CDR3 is CASSRQFYEQYF. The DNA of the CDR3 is TGTGCCAGCAGCCGACAGTTCTACGAGCAGTACTTC.

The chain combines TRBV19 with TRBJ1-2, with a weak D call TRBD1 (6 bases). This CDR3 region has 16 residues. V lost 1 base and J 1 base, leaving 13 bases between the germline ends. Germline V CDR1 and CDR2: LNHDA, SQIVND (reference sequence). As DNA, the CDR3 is TGTGCCAGTAGTATAGGATCAGGGGACGATAACTATGGCTACACCTTC. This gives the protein CASSIGSGDDNYGYTF.

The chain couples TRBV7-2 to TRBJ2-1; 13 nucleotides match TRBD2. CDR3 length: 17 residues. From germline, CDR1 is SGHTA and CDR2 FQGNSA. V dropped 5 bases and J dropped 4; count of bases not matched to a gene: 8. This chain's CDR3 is CASSQGLAGLYYNEQFF. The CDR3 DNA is TGTGCCAGCAGCCAGGGACTAGCGGGGTTATATTACAATGAGCAGTTCTTC.

The CDR3 sequence: CASTQESNQPQHF. CDR3 bases: TGTGCCAGCACACAGGAGAGCAATCAGCCCCAGCATTTT. The chain links TRBV18 to TRBJ1-5, with D perhaps TRBD1 (5 bases). Trimming took off 8 bases at V and 1 base at J, with 9 bases between the two ends. The CDR3 is 13 amino acids. The germline CDR1 and CDR2 sequences are KGHSH and LQKENI.

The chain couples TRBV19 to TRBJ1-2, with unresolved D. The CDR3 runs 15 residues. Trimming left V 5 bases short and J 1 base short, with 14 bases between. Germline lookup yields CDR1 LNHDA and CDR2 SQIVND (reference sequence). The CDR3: CASSSVSPLNYGYTF. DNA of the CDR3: TGTGCCAGTAGTTCGGTGAGCCCCCTTAACTATGGCTACACCTTC. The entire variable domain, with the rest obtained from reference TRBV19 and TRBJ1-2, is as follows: DGGITQSPKYLFRKEGQNVTLSCEQNLNHDAMYWYRQDPGQGLRLIYYSQIVNDFQKGDIAEGYSVSREKKESFPLTVTSAQKNPTAFYLCASSSVSPLNYGYTFGSGTRLTVV.

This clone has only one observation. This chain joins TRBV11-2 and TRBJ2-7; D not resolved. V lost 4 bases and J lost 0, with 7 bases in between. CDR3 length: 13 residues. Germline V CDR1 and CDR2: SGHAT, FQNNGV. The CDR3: CASSSHPSYEQYF. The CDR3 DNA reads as TGTGCCAGCAGCTCCCATCCCTCCTACGAGCAGTACTTC.

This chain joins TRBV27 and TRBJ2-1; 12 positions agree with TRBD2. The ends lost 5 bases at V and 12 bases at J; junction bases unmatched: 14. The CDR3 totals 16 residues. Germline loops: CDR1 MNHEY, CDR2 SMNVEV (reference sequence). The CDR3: CASSGGLAGSPGGQFF. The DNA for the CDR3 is TGTGCCAGCAGTGGGGGACTAGCGGGCAGCCCCGGCGGGCAGTTCTTC.

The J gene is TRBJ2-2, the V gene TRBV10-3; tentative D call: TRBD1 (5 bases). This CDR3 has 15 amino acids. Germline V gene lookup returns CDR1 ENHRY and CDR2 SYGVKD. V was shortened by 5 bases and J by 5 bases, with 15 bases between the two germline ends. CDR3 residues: CAISSLSGLTGELFF. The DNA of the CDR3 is TGTGCCATCAGTTCCTTATCAGGGCTGACCGGGGAGCTGTTTTTT.

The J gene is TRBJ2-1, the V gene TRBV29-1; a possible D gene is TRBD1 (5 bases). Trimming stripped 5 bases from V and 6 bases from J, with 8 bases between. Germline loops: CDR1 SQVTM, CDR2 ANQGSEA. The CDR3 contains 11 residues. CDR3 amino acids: CSVIRVNEQFF. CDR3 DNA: TGCAGCGTTATCAGGGTCAATGAGCAGTTCTTC.

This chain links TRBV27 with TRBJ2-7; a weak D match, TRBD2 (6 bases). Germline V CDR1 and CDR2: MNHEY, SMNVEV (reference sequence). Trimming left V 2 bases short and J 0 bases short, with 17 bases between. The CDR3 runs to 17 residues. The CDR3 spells CASSLNSGLSSSYEQYF. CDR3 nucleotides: TGTGCCAGCAGTTTAAACTCGGGACTTTCCAGCTCCTACGAGCAGTACTTC.

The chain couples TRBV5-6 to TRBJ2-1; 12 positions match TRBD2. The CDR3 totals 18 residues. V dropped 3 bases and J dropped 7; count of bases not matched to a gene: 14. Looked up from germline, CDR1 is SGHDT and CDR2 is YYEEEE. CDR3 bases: TGTGCCAGCAGCTGGGAGGGTAGACTAGCGGGAGTGCGTAATGAGCAGTTCTTC. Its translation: CASSWEGRLAGVRNEQFF.

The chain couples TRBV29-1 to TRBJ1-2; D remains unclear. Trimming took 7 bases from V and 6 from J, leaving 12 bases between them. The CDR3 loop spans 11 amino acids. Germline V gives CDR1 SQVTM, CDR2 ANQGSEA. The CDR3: CSGIGGDGYTF. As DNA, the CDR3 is TGCAGCGGAATCGGTGGTGATGGCTACACCTTC.

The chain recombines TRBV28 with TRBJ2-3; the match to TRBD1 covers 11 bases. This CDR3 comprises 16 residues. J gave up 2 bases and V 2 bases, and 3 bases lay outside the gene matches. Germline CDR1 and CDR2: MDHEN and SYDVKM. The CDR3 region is CASSLGQGAPTDTQYF. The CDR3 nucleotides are TGTGCCAGCAGTTTAGGACAGGGGGCCCCCACAGATACGCAGTATTTT.

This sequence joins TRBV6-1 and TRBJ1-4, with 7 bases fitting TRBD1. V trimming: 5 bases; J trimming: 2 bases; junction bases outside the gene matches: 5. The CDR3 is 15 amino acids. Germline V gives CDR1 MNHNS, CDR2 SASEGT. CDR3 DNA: TGTGCCAGCAGTCGGGACAGTGGCACTAATGAAAAACTGTTTTTT. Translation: CASSRDSGTNEKLFF.